This TCR beta chain was found in a study of cytomegalovirus exposure and HLA in healthy donors. In the study overall: From HLA-typed donors, an early data release held some 80 million unique TCRs.

Study-wide points: Later on, an analysis tied 18,000 or so TCR beta sequences to HLA alleles at 0.05 false discovery rate. Productive rates of about 87% or about 30% were seen for most TCR beta V segments in an earlier analysis.

Regarding this clone: Antigen unknown.

Primers: 60 Vbeta forward and 13 Jbeta reverse. TCRdb's copy holds only in-frame clones and misses some; the assay was immunoSEQ multiplex PCR. The sample lists roughly 80,000 clones, over 60% occurring once. Germline V gene data show CDR1 as LNHDA and CDR2 as SQIVND (reference sequence). V lost 4 bases to trimming and J lost 1 base, with 12 bases between them. The CDR3 has 15 residues. V is TRBV19 and J is TRBJ2-3; possible D gene TRBD2, 5 bases. Sequencing used PBMCs. This TCR came from a male donor in good health and CMV-seropositive. The CDR3 is CASSTRGTRTDTQYF. The CDR3 DNA follows: TGTGCCAGTAGTACCCGGGGTACTCGCACAGATACGCAGTATTTT.